This T cell receptor beta chain was observed in a study of monozygotic twins with inflammatory bowel disease. Germline values: CDR1 WSHSY, CDR2 SAAADI. The CDR3 runs 16 residues. TCRdb re-called the 5' RACE reads, yielding one record per CDR3 amino acid sequence without DNA. The listing contains approximately 140,000 distinct CDR3 sequences. Study-wide findings and caveats: The analysis did not separate different T cell subtypes.

In the case of this clonotype: Its specificity is not known.

This chain uses TRBV10-2 with TRBJ2-2; TCRdb calls TRBD1, which cannot be checked without DNA. This clonotype was sampled from a human donor with ulcerative colitis or Crohn's disease, or a healthy co-twin of an affected twin (not recorded which). Specimen: blood. The CDR3 region is CASSEQPGGITGELFF.